This T cell receptor beta chain was found in a study of PD-1 blockade in mismatch repair-deficient tumors. Clones were sequenced by immunoSEQ multiplex PCR, and TCRdb holds only the in-frame ones, with some missing. There are 120,000 or so clones in the sample; around 83% occur only once, and about 13% lies in the top ten. Germline trimming cut 2 bases from V and 0 bases from J; bases unmatched to any gene: 3. The germline CDR1 and CDR2 sequences are SEHNR and FQNEAQ (reference sequence). The CDR3 runs to 15 residues. This specimen consisted of peripheral blood, obtained 44 weeks after starting pembrolizumab. The rearrangement links TRBV7-9 to TRBJ1-1, with TRBD1 matching over 7 bases. This sequence originates from an adult with mismatch repair-deficient cancer. CDR3 loop: CASSLRTGLNTEAFF. The CDR3, as DNA: TGTGCCAGCAGCTTACGGACAGGTTTGAACACTGAAGCTTTCTTT.